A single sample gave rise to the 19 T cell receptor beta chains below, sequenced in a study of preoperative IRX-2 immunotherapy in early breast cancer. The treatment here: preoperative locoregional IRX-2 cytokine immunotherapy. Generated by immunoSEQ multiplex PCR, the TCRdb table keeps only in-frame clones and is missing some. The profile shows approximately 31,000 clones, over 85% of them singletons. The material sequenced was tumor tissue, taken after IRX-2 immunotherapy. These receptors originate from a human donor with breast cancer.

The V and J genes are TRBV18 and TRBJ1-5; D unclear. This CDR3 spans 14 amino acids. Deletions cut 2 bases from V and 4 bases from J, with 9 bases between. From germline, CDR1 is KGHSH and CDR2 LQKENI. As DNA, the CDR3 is TGTGCCAGCTCACCAAGCGTCCGAAATCAGCCCCAGCATTTT. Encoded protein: CASSPSVRNQPQHF.

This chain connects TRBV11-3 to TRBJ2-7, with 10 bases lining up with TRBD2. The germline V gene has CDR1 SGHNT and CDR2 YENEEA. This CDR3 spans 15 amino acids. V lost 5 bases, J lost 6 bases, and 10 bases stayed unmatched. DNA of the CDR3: TGTGCCAGCAGCCCGAAGGTGCTAGCGGGAGCCGAGCAGTACTTC. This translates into CASSPKVLAGAEQYF.

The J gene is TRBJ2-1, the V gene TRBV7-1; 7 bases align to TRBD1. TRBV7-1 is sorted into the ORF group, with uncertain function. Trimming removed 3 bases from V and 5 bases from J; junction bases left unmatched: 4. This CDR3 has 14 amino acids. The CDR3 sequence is CASSSRGNHNEQFF. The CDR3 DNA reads TGTGCCAGCAGCTCCAGGGGGAACCACAATGAGCAGTTCTTC.

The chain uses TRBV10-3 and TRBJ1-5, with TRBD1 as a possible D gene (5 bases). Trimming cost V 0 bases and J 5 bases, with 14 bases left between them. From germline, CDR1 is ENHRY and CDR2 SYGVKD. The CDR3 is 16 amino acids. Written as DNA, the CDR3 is TGTGCCATCAGTGAGTCCCACGGAGGGGTAGATCAGCCCCAGCATTTT. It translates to CAISESHGGVDQPQHF.

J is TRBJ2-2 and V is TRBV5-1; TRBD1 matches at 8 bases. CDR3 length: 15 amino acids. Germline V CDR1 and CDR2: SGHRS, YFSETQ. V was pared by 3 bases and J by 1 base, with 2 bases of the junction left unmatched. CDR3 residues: CASSSGTGNTGELFF. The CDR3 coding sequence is TGCGCCAGCAGCTCCGGGACAGGGAACACCGGGGAGCTGTTTTTT.

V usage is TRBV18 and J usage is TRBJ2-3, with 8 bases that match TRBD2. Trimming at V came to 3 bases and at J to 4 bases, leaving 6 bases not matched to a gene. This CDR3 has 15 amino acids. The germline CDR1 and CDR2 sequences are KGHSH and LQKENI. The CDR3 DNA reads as TGTGCCAGCTCACCGACTAGCGTTATATCAGATACGCAGTATTTT. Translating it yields CASSPTSVISDTQYF.

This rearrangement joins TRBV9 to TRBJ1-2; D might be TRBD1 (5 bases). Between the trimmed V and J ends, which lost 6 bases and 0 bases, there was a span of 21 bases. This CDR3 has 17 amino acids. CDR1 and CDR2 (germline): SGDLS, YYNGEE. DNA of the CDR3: TGTGCCAGCAACCCCAGAAAGGGGAGCATCGCTAACTATGGCTACACCTTC. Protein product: CASNPRKGSIANYGYTF.

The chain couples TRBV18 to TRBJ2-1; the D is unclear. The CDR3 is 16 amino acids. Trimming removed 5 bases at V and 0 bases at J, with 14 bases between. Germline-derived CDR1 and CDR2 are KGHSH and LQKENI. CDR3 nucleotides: TGTGCCAGCTCAAGAGAATCGCAGAGCTCCTACAATGAGCAGTTCTTC. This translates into CASSRESQSSYNEQFF.

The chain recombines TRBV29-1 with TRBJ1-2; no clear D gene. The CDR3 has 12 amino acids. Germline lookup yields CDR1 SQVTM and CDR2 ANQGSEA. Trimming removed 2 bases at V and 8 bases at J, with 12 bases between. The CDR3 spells CSVESPSGGYTF. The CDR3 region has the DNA TGCAGCGTTGAATCTCCGTCGGGGGGCTACACCTTC.

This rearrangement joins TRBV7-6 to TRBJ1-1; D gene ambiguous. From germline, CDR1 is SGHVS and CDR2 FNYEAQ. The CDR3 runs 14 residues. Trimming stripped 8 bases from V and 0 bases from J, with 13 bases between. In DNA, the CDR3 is TGTGCCAGCTGCGGTACAGCTATGAACACTGAAGCTTTCTTT. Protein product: CASCGTAMNTEAFF.

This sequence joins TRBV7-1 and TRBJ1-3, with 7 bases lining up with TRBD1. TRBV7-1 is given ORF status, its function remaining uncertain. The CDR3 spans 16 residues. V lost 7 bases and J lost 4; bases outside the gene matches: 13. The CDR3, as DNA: TGTGCCAGCAACACCTTAAGGGGGCGACGGGGAAACACCATATATTTT. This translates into CASNTLRGRRGNTIYF.

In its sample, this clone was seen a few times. Here the CDR3 reads CASSPGTAHLIDYGYTF. DNA for the CDR3: TGTGCCAGCTCTCCCGGGACAGCGCACTTGATTGACTATGGCTACACCTTC. The V call is TRBV18, the J call TRBJ1-2; 7 bases are shared with TRBD1. CDR3 length: 17 amino acids. Trimming cost V 6 bases and J 3 bases; bases outside gene matches: 16. The germline gives CDR1 KGHSH, CDR2 LQKENI.

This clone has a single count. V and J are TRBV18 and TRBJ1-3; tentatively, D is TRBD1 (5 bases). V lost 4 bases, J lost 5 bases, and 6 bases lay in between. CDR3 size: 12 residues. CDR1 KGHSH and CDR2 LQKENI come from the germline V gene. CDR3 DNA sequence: TGTGCCAGCTCACTGGACAGAAACACCATATATTTT. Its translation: CASSLDRNTIYF.

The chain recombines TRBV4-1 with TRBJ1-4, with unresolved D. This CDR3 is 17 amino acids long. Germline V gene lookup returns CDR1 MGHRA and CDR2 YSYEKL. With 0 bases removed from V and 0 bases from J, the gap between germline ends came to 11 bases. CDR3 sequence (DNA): TGCGCCAGCAGCCAAGAGGTCAGTCTGGCAACTAATGAAAAACTGTTTTTT. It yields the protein CASSQEVSLATNEKLFF.

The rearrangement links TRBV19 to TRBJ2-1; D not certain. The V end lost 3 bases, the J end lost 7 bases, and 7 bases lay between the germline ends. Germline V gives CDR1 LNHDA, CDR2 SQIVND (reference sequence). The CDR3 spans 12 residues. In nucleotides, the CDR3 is TGTGCCAGTAGTATCGCATCAAATGAGCAGTTCTTC. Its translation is CASSIASNEQFF.

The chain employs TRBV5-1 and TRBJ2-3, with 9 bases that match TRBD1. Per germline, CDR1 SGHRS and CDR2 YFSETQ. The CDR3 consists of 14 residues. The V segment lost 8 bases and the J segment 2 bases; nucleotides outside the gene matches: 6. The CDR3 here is CASFGTGPTDTQYF. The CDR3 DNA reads TGCGCCAGTTTCGGGACAGGGCCCACAGATACGCAGTATTTT.

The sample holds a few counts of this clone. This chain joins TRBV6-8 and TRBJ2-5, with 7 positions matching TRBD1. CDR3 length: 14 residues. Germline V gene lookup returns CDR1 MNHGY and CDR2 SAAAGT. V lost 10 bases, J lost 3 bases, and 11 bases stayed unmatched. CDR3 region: CATAIGTVKETQYF. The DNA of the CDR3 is TGTGCCACCGCGATCGGGACAGTAAAAGAGACCCAGTACTTC.

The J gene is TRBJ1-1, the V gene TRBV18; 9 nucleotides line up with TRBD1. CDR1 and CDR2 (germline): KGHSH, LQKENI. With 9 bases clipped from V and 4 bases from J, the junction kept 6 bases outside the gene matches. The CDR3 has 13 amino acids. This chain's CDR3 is CASSPGQGTEAFF. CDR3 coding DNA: TGTGCCAGTTCTCCGGGACAGGGCACTGAAGCTTTCTTT.

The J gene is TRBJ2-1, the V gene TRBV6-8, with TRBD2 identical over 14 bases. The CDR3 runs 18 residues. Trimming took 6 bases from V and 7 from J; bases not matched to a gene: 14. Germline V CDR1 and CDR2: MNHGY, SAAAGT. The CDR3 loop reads CASSLRLAGGPWKNEQFF. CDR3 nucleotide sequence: TGTGCCAGCAGCCTAAGACTAGCGGGGGGGCCTTGGAAAAATGAGCAGTTCTTC.